Listed below are T cell receptor beta chains from one sample, sequenced in a study of cytomegalovirus exposure and HLA in healthy donors. Clones were read by immunoSEQ multiplex PCR, and TCRdb kept only the in-frame ones, dropping some. The sample lists about 140,000 clones, about four fifths seen once, with around 1.3% in the top ten. The sequencing input was PBMCs. The receptors were sampled from a male donor in good health and CMV-seropositive. The conserved cysteine and the conserved F or W are not part of the CDR3 here. Fields, in order: J gene, clone size, V gene, D gene, CDR3 protein. A D gene is named only where the DNA matches it firmly. Clone size is given for some rows only: seen once, a few or many times, or a class if the clone is expanded.

j_gene: TRBJ2-6
abundance: few
v_gene: TRBV28
d_gene: TRBD2
CDR3aa: ASSFGRGVLT

j_gene: TRBJ1-1
abundance: .
v_gene: TRBV19
d_gene: .
CDR3aa: ASSSRGSTEAF

j_gene: TRBJ2-7
abundance: .
v_gene: TRBV19
d_gene: .
CDR3aa: ASSPSGPPTIYEQY

j_gene: TRBJ1-1
abundance: .
v_gene: TRBV11-1
d_gene: .
CDR3aa: ASGSGDLAF

j_gene: TRBJ1-6
abundance: .
v_gene: TRBV7-9
d_gene: .
CDR3aa: ASSFEGRGYNSPLH

j_gene: TRBJ2-3
abundance: .
v_gene: TRBV7-9
d_gene: TRBD2
CDR3aa: ASTGELAGGFVDTQY

j_gene: TRBJ1-5
abundance: few
v_gene: TRBV5-6
d_gene: .
CDR3aa: ASSLIDRPNQPQH

j_gene: TRBJ1-2
abundance: .
v_gene: TRBV19
d_gene: .
CDR3aa: ASETTGLTYGYT

j_gene: TRBJ2-4
abundance: .
v_gene: TRBV4-1
d_gene: TRBD1
CDR3aa: ASSQGFHRGRTKNIQY

j_gene: TRBJ2-1
abundance: .
v_gene: TRBV18
d_gene: TRBD2
CDR3aa: ASSPRLADTYNEQF

j_gene: TRBJ1-1
abundance: .
v_gene: TRBV7-3
d_gene: TRBD1
CDR3aa: ASSYTGGTEAF

j_gene: TRBJ2-7
abundance: .
v_gene: TRBV7-9
d_gene: .
CDR3aa: ASSFQGAPEQY

j_gene: TRBJ2-2
abundance: .
v_gene: TRBV19
d_gene: .
CDR3aa: ASSKGHSNTRELF

j_gene: TRBJ1-5
abundance: once
v_gene: TRBV15
d_gene: .
CDR3aa: ATSRDRQNQPQH

j_gene: TRBJ2-3
abundance: once
v_gene: TRBV7-9
d_gene: .
CDR3aa: ASSLVDGVPSTDTQY

j_gene: TRBJ2-1
abundance: .
v_gene: TRBV5-1
d_gene: .
CDR3aa: ASSLDAGSVSLGQF

j_gene: TRBJ2-5
abundance: .
v_gene: TRBV5-1
d_gene: TRBD1
CDR3aa: ASSPRDRGETQY

j_gene: TRBJ2-2
abundance: .
v_gene: TRBV19
d_gene: .
CDR3aa: ASGRGGVPGELF

j_gene: TRBJ2-7
abundance: .
v_gene: TRBV5-1
d_gene: TRBD1
CDR3aa: ASSFSGQPTYEQY

j_gene: TRBJ1-6
abundance: once
v_gene: TRBV9
d_gene: TRBD1
CDR3aa: ASSVDRQGDRNSPLH

j_gene: TRBJ1-1
abundance: .
v_gene: TRBV6-5
d_gene: .
CDR3aa: ASSYGGEMNTEAF

j_gene: TRBJ2-3
abundance: .
v_gene: TRBV7-3
d_gene: TRBD2
CDR3aa: ASSPESGRRADTQY

j_gene: TRBJ1-3
abundance: few
v_gene: TRBV5-6
d_gene: .
CDR3aa: ASSLVGYYSGNTIY

j_gene: TRBJ2-7
abundance: .
v_gene: TRBV4-1
d_gene: .
CDR3aa: ASSQGVGSSYEQY

j_gene: TRBJ1-6
abundance: .
v_gene: TRBV11-2
d_gene: .
CDR3aa: ASSRRGGVGMGSPLH

j_gene: TRBJ2-1
abundance: .
v_gene: TRBV15
d_gene: TRBD2
CDR3aa: ATSRDSGRLAALWNEQF

j_gene: TRBJ2-7
abundance: .
v_gene: TRBV6-5
d_gene: .
CDR3aa: ASSYSRGGAYEQY

j_gene: TRBJ2-7
abundance: .
v_gene: TRBV2
d_gene: .
CDR3aa: ASSEGTPVTYEQY

j_gene: TRBJ1-1
abundance: .
v_gene: TRBV7-9
d_gene: .
CDR3aa: ASSSLAGLITEAF

j_gene: TRBJ1-5
abundance: .
v_gene: TRBV28
d_gene: .
CDR3aa: ASSQTGSGNQPQH

j_gene: TRBJ2-7
abundance: .
v_gene: TRBV5-4
d_gene: .
CDR3aa: ASSFVGSLGYEQY

j_gene: TRBJ1-1
abundance: .
v_gene: TRBV7-9
d_gene: TRBD1
CDR3aa: ASSYLGGADTEAF

j_gene: TRBJ1-2
abundance: .
v_gene: TRBV7-2
d_gene: TRBD1
CDR3aa: ASSVDRGRLVNGYT

j_gene: TRBJ2-1
abundance: .
v_gene: TRBV7-2
d_gene: .
CDR3aa: ASSLVAGLYSNEQF

j_gene: TRBJ2-1
abundance: .
v_gene: TRBV13
d_gene: TRBD2
CDR3aa: ASRDTIGTSGRVSSYNEQF

j_gene: TRBJ2-2
abundance: .
v_gene: TRBV9
d_gene: .
CDR3aa: ASSVVGVTGELF

j_gene: TRBJ2-1
abundance: .
v_gene: TRBV7-2
d_gene: .
CDR3aa: ASSLIINEQF

j_gene: TRBJ2-2
abundance: .
v_gene: TRBV13
d_gene: .
CDR3aa: ASSSGALAGELF

j_gene: TRBJ2-3
abundance: .
v_gene: TRBV11-1
d_gene: .
CDR3aa: ASSLRGRETDTQY

j_gene: TRBJ2-7
abundance: .
v_gene: TRBV19
d_gene: .
CDR3aa: ASSPGVAYYEQY

j_gene: TRBJ1-2
abundance: .
v_gene: TRBV30
d_gene: TRBD1
CDR3aa: AWSEIWTGNGYT

j_gene: TRBJ2-5
abundance: .
v_gene: TRBV7-9
d_gene: TRBD2
CDR3aa: ASSLPTSGGVQETQY

j_gene: TRBJ1-2
abundance: .
v_gene: TRBV23-1
d_gene: .
CDR3aa: ASSPEYYPAQPYGYT

j_gene: TRBJ1-4
abundance: .
v_gene: TRBV6-1
d_gene: .
CDR3aa: ASSDDRHPGKLF

j_gene: TRBJ2-1
abundance: .
v_gene: TRBV7-2
d_gene: TRBD2
CDR3aa: ASSPQREDEQF

j_gene: TRBJ2-3
abundance: .
v_gene: TRBV7-8
d_gene: .
CDR3aa: ASSFSKGDTQY

j_gene: TRBJ2-5
abundance: .
v_gene: TRBV5-1
d_gene: TRBD2
CDR3aa: ASRHDGLAGWQETQY

j_gene: TRBJ2-1
abundance: .
v_gene: TRBV19
d_gene: .
CDR3aa: ASSIAGAYNEQF

j_gene: TRBJ1-2
abundance: .
v_gene: TRBV6-6
d_gene: .
CDR3aa: ASSSLGTPYGYT

j_gene: TRBJ2-6
abundance: .
v_gene: TRBV10-3
d_gene: .
CDR3aa: AISESVIGAGANVLT

j_gene: TRBJ1-1
abundance: .
v_gene: TRBV9
d_gene: .
CDR3aa: ASSPPQGSGTEAF

j_gene: TRBJ1-6
abundance: .
v_gene: TRBV29-1
d_gene: TRBD1
CDR3aa: SVKTGTGYNSPLH

j_gene: TRBJ1-2
abundance: .
v_gene: TRBV18
d_gene: TRBD1
CDR3aa: ASSPGQANYGYT

j_gene: TRBJ1-2
abundance: .
v_gene: TRBV21-1
d_gene: .
CDR3aa: ASSIKARGYGYT

j_gene: TRBJ1-2
abundance: .
v_gene: TRBV6-1
d_gene: .
CDR3aa: ASTMTDTYGYT